A single sample is the source of the 7 T cell receptor beta chains below, sequenced in a study of T cell changes during pregnancy in multiple sclerosis. The table came from immunoSEQ multiplex PCR; TCRdb's copy has only in-frame clones and leaves some out. This table holds some 40,000 clones, 85% to 95% found once. The sequencing used CD8+ T cells from peripheral blood mononuclear cells, collected in the third trimester of pregnancy. These receptors all come from a female donor with multiple sclerosis, enrolled in a pregnancy study.

The chain joins TRBV9 to TRBJ1-2, with TRBD1 matching over 7 bases. The V gene end was trimmed by 4 bases and the J gene end by 4 bases; junction bases not matched to a gene: 10. This CDR3 region has 15 residues. In germline, CDR1 is SGDLS, CDR2 YYNGEE. The CDR3 DNA reads TGTGCCAGCAGCACTCAGACAGGGAACGCCTATGGCTACACCTTC. It yields the protein CASSTQTGNAYGYTF.

The chain couples TRBV9 to TRBJ2-6, with 7 bases matching TRBD1. The CDR3 runs 18 residues. The V segment lost 3 bases and the J segment 0 bases; nucleotides outside the gene matches: 9. Germline CDR1 is SGDLS and CDR2 is YYNGEE. CDR3 sequence: CASSATTGTHSGANVLTF. The CDR3 DNA follows: TGTGCCAGCAGCGCCACGACAGGGACCCACTCTGGGGCCAACGTCCTGACTTTC.

V is TRBV27 and J is TRBJ2-1; 8 bases are a match to TRBD2. Unmatched junction bases numbered 14, after V lost 3 bases and J lost 4 bases. This CDR3 spans 18 amino acids. Germline values: CDR1 MNHEY, CDR2 SMNVEV (reference sequence). CDR3 nucleotide sequence: TGTGCCAGCAGTTTCTCCGCCCCATTAGCGGGGTTTTACAATGAGCAGTTCTTC. This gives the protein CASSFSAPLAGFYNEQFF.

V usage is TRBV19 and J usage is TRBJ2-1; D remains ambiguous. The CDR3 is 12 amino acids. CDR1 and CDR2 (germline): LNHDA, SQIVND (reference sequence). V lost 5 bases, J lost 5 bases, and 7 bases lay in between. CDR3 DNA: TGTGCCAGTAGTGGCAGTAACAATGAGCAGTTCTTC. Its protein is CASSGSNNEQFF.

This rearrangement joins TRBV27 to TRBJ2-7, with D possibly matching TRBD1 (6 bases). Germline V gives CDR1 MNHEY, CDR2 SMNVEV (reference sequence). Trimming pared 6 bases from V and 3 bases from J, leaving 21 bases between. The CDR3 loop spans 16 amino acids. This CDR3 is CASRLTGTSGLYEQYF. The CDR3 coding sequence is TGTGCCAGCAGGCTAACTGGGACATCCGGACTCTACGAGCAGTACTTC.

This clone was recorded once. The chain carries TRBV5-1 and TRBJ1-2; 9 positions agree with TRBD1. Unmatched junction bases numbered 14, after V lost 0 bases and J lost 5 bases. Germline CDR1 and CDR2: SGHRS and YFSETQ. The CDR3 is 18 amino acids. Here the CDR3 DNA reads TGCGCCAGCAGCTTGGTTCCGTTGGGGGGACAGGGAACGTATGGCTACACCTTC. Amino acid sequence: CASSLVPLGGQGTYGYTF.

The genes are TRBV5-1 and TRBJ1-1, with a possible D match to TRBD1 (5 bases). Trimming took 2 bases from V and 6 from J, leaving 11 bases between them. CDR3 length: 13 residues. Germline V gives CDR1 SGHRS, CDR2 YFSETQ. The DNA of the CDR3 is TGCGCCAGCAGCTTAGAAGGGGTAGCTGAAGCTTTCTTT. Translated: CASSLEGVAEAFF.